This T cell receptor (beta chain) was sequenced during a study of cytomegalovirus exposure and HLA in healthy donors. Study results and limitations: A later analysis showed HLA-associated TCR beta chains outstripping equally common others in clonal expansion. Using the classifier, cytomegalovirus status was reportedly diagnosed with high specificity and sensitivity. The authors confirmed in vitro that three CMV-associated chains were specific for CMV antigens.

With 6 bases removed from V and 10 bases from J, the gap between germline ends came to 21 bases. CDR1 and CDR2 (germline): SQVTM, ANQGSEA. This CDR3 contains 13 residues. 13 Jbeta primers and 60 Vbeta primers were used for the PCR. Sequencing used immunoSEQ multiplex PCR; TCRdb keeps in-frame clones, though not all of them. The repertoire holds about 130,000 clones, around 80% seen once, with approximately 4% in the top ten. Comment on this clone: As yet, its antigen is unknown.

This chain connects TRBV29-1 to TRBJ1-1; the D gene is possibly TRBD1 (5 bases). Material: PBMCs. The clonotype comes from a woman in her 40s in good health and CMV-seronegative. CDR3 in amino acids: CSVGGRGPGGAFF. The CDR3 coding sequence is TGCAGCGTGGGTGGTAGGGGCCCCGGTGGAGCTTTCTTT. The full variable domain, rest sourced from reference TRBV29-1 and TRBJ1-1, is SAVISQKPSRDICQRGTSLTIQCQVDSQVTMMFWYRQQPGQSLTLIATANQGSEATYESGFVIDKFPISRPNLTFSTLTVSNMSPEDSSIYLCSVGGRGPGGAFFGQGTRLTVV.